The clone carrying this T cell receptor beta chain was observed a handful of times. The length of the CDR3 is 14 residues. The germline gives CDR1 DFQATT, CDR2 SNEGSKA (reference sequence). Trimming took off 2 bases at V and 0 bases at J, with 8 bases between the two ends. The sample is drawn from a study of early T cells in non-severe SARS-CoV-2 infection. At the level of the study: Chains stayed unpaired after sequencing of bulk RNA from unsorted whole blood.

TCRdb ran MiXCR on the 5' RACE reads and lists one entry per CDR3 protein. The table has 90,000 to 120,000 distinct CDR3 sequences, 11% seen once. V is TRBV20-1 and J is TRBJ2-1; perhaps TRBD2 as D (5 bases). Specimen: whole blood. This sequence was found in an adult who was a healthcare worker with PCR-confirmed SARS-CoV-2 infection or an uninfected control (not recorded which). The CDR3 DNA sequence: TGCAGTGCTAGACGGGAAAGCTCCTACAATGAGCAGTTCTTC. It translates to CSARRESSYNEQFF.